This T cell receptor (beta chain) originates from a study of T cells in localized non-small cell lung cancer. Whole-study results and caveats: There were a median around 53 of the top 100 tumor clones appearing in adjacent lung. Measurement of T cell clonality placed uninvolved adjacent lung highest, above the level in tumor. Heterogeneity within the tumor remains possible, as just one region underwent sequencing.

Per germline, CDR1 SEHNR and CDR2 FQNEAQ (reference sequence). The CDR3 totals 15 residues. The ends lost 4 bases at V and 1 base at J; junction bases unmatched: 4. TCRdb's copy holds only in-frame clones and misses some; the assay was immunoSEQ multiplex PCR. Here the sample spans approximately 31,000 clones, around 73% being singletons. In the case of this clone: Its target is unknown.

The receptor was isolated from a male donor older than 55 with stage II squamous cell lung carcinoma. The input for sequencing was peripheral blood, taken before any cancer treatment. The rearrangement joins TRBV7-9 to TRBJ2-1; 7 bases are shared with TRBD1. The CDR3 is CASSSDRESYNEQFF. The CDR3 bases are TGTGCCAGCAGCTCAGACAGGGAATCCTACAATGAGCAGTTCTTC.